These 8 T cell receptor beta chains came from one sample sequenced in a study of identifying expanded T cells in peripheral blood (dated by TCRdb to about 2019). Library generation was performed with the immunoSEQ multiplex PCR assay. As stored in TCRdb, this immuneACCESS dataset retains in-frame rearrangements with V and J assigned. A fraction of the clones does not appear; measured against another copy, unresolved V genes explain less than half of the discrepancy, and the remainder lacks a known reason. The table for this sample lists approximately 86,000 clones; approximately 81% of them were counted only once. The top ten clonotypes cover just under 4.5% of the sample. The sample was blood. These receptors were collected from a person aged 18-70 years in good health.

This rearrangement joins TRBV27 to TRBJ1-1; D remains ambiguous. This CDR3 contains 14 residues. The V end lost 2 bases, the J end lost 1 base, and 8 bases lay between the germline ends. Germline CDR1 MNHEY, CDR2 SMNVEV (reference sequence). The CDR3 sequence is CASSLNFRNTEAFF. For the CDR3, the DNA is TGTGCCAGCAGTTTAAATTTCCGGAACACTGAAGCTTTCTTT.

J is TRBJ2-3 and V is TRBV7-6; D possibly corresponds to TRBD1 (5 bases). V shed 5 bases and J shed 0 bases, with 15 bases lying between them. CDR1 and CDR2 from the germline V gene are SGHVS and FNYEAQ. The length of the CDR3 is 16 residues. CDR3 nucleotide sequence: TGTGCCAGCAGCCCCTCGACAGTGTCTAGCACAGATACGCAGTATTTT. As protein: CASSPSTVSSTDTQYF.

The rearrangement links TRBV7-2 to TRBJ1-2; weak D call: TRBD1 (5 bases). Germline V gives CDR1 SGHTA, CDR2 FQGNSA. V lost 4 bases and J 4 bases, leaving 16 bases between the germline ends. CDR3 length equals 15 residues. The DNA of the CDR3 is TGTGCCAGCAGCTCAACGCCGTTAGACAGCTATGGCTACACCTTC. This translates into CASSSTPLDSYGYTF.

The chain carries TRBV12-5 and TRBJ1-5; 7 bases map to TRBD1. J was trimmed by 5 bases and V by 4 bases; bases with no gene match: 5. Germline V lookup: CDR1 LGHNT, CDR2 FRNRAP. CDR3 length: 14 amino acids. The CDR3 protein is CASGSGGGDQPQHF. In nucleotides, the CDR3 is TGTGCTAGTGGTTCAGGGGGAGGGGATCAGCCCCAGCATTTT.

The V gene is TRBV5-1, the J gene TRBJ2-7, with TRBD1 as a possible D gene (6 bases). The V gene lost 4 bases and the J gene lost 5 bases, with 19 bases spanning the gap. This CDR3 has 15 amino acids. Germline-derived CDR1 and CDR2 are SGHRS and YFSETQ. The CDR3 protein is CASSDVRGGENEQYF. The CDR3 DNA reads as TGCGCCAGCAGCGACGTCAGGGGTGGCGAGAACGAGCAGTACTTC.

The chain uses TRBV5-1 and TRBJ1-2; no definite D call. Trimming shortened V by 0 bases and J by 4 bases, and 10 bases separated the two germline ends. This CDR3 is 14 amino acids long. The germline V gene encodes CDR1 SGHRS and CDR2 YFSETQ. The CDR3 here is CASSLVRGPYGYTF. The CDR3 DNA follows: TGCGCCAGCAGCTTGGTACGAGGGCCCTATGGCTACACCTTC.

The chain combines TRBV9 with TRBJ2-5, with D perhaps matching TRBD1 (7 bases). Germline CDR1 and CDR2: SGDLS and YYNGEE. Trimming removed 4 bases at V and 5 bases at J, with 15 bases between. The CDR3 loop spans 14 amino acids. The CDR3 DNA follows: TGTGCCAGCAGCCTGACAGGGAGCGGGGAGACCCAGTACTTC. Residues: CASSLTGSGETQYF.

J is TRBJ2-5 and V is TRBV9, with D possibly matching TRBD1 (6 bases). In germline, CDR1 is SGDLS, CDR2 YYNGEE. The CDR3 runs 15 residues. Trimming left V 3 bases short and J 1 base short, with 13 bases between. The CDR3 sequence: CASSGGQTSQETQYF. The CDR3 bases are TGTGCCAGCAGCGGAGGACAGACGAGCCAAGAGACCCAGTACTTC.